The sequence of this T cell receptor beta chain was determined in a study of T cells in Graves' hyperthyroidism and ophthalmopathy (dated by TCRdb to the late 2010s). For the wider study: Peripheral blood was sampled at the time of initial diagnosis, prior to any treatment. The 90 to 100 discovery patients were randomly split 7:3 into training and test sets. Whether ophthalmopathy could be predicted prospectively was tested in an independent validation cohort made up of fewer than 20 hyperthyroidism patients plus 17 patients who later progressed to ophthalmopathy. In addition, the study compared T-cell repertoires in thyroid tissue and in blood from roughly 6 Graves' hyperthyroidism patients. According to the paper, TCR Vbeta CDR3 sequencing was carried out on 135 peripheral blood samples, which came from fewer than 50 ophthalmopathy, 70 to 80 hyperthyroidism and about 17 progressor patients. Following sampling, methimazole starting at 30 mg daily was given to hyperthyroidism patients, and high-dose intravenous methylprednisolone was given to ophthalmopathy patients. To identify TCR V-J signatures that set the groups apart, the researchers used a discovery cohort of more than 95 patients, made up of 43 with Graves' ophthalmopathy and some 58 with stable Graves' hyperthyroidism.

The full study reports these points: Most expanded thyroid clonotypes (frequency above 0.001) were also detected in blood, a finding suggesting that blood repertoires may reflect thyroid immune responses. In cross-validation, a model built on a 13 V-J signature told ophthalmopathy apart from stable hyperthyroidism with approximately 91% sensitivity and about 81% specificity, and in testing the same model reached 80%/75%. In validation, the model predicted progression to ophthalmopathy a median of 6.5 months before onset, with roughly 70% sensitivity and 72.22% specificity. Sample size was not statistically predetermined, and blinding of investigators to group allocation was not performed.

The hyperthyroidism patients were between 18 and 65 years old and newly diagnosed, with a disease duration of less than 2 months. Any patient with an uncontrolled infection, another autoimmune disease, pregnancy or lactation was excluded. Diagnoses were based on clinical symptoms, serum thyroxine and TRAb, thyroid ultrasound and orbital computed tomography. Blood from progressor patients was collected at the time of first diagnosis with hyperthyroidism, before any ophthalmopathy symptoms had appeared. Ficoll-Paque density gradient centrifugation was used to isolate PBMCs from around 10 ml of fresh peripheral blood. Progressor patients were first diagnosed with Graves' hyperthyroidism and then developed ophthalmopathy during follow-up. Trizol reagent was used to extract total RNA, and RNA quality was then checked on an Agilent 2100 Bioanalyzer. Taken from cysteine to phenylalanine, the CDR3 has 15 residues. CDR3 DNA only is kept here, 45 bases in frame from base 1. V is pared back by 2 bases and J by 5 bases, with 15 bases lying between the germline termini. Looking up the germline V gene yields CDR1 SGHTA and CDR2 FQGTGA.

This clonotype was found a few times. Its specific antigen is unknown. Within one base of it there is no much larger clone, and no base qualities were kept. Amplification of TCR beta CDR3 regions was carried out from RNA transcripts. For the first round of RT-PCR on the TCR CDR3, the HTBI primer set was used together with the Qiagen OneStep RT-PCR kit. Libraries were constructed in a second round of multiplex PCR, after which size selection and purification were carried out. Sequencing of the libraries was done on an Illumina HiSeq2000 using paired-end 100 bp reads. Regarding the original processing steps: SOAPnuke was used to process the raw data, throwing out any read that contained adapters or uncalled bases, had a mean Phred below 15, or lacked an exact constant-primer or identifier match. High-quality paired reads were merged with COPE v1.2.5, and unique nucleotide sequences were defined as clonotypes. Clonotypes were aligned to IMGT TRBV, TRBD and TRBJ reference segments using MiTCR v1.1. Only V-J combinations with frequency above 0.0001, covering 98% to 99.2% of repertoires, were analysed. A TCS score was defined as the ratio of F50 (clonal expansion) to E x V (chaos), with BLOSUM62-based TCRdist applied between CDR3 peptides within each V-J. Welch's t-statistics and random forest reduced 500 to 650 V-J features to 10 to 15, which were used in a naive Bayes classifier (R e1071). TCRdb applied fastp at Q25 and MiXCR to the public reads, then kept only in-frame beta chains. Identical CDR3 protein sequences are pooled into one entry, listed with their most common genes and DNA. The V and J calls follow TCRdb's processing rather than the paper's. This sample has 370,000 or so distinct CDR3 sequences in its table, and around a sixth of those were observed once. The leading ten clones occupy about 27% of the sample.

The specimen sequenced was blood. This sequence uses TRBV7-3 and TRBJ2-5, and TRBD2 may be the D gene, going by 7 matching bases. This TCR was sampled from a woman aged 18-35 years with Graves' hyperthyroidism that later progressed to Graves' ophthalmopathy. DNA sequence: TGTGCCAGCAGCTTAGGGGGGGCTCCCGGGGAGACCCAGTACTTC. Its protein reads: CASSLGGAPGETQYF.